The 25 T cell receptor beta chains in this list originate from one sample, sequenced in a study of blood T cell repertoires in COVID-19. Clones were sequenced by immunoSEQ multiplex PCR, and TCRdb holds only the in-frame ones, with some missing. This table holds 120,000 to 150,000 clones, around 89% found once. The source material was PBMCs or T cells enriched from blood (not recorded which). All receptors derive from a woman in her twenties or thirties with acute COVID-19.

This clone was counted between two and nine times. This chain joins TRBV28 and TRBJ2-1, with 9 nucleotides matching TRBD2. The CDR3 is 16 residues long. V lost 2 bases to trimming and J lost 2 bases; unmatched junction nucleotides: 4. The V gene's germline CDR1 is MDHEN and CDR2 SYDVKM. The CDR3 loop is CASSLRGGRAYNEQFF. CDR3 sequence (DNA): TGTGCCAGCAGTTTAAGGGGCGGGAGGGCCTACAATGAGCAGTTCTTC.

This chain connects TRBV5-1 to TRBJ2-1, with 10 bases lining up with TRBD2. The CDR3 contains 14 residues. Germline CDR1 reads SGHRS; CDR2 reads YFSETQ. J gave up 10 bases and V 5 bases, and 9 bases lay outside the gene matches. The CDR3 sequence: CASSKLLSGREQFF. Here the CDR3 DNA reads TGCGCCAGCAGTAAACTTCTTAGCGGGAGGGAGCAGTTCTTC.

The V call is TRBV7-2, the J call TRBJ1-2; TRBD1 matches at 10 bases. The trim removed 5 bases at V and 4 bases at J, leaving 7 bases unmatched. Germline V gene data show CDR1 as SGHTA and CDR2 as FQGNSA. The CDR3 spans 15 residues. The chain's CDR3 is CASSPPGQGSYGYTF. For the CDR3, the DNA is TGTGCCAGCAGCCCTCCGGGACAGGGGTCCTATGGCTACACCTTC.

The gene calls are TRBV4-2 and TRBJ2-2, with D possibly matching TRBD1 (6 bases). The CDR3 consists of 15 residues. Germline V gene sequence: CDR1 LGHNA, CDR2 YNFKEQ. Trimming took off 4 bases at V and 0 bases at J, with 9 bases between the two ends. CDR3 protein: CASSPAGANTGELFF. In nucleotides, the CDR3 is TGTGCCAGCAGCCCGGCAGGGGCGAACACCGGGGAGCTGTTTTTT.

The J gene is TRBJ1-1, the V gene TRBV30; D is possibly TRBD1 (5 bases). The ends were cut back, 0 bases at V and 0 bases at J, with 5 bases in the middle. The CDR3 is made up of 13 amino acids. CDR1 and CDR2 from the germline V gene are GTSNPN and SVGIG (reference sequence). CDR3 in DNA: TGTGCCTGGAGTGTACAGGTGAACACTGAAGCTTTCTTT. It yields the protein CAWSVQVNTEAFF.

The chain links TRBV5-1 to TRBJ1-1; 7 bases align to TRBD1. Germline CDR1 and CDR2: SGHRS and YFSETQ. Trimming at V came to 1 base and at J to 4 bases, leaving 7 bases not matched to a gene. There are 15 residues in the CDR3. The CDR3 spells CASSLSGTDVTEAFF. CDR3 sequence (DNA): TGCGCCAGCAGCTTGTCCGGGACAGATGTCACTGAAGCTTTCTTT.

The CDR3 region is CASSPAGPYNEQFF. The DNA for the CDR3 is TGTGCCAGCAGCCCCGCGGGCCCCTACAATGAGCAGTTCTTC. The chain is built from TRBV11-2 and TRBJ2-1; D may be TRBD2 (5 bases). The germline V gene has CDR1 SGHAT and CDR2 FQNNGV. The CDR3 consists of 14 residues. Between the trimmed V and J ends, which lost 5 bases and 2 bases, there was a span of 10 bases.

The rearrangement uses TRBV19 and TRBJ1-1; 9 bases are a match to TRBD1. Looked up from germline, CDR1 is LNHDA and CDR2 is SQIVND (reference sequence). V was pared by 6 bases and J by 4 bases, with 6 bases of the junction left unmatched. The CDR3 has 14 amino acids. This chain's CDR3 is CASRGQGEGTEAFF. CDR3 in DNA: TGTGCCAGTAGGGGACAGGGAGAGGGCACTGAAGCTTTCTTT.

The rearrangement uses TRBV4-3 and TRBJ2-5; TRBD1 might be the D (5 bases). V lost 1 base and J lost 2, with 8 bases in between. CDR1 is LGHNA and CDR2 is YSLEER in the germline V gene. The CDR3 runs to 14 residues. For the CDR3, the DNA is TGCGCCAGCAGCCAAGGCACAGGACAAGAGACCCAGTACTTC. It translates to CASSQGTGQETQYF.

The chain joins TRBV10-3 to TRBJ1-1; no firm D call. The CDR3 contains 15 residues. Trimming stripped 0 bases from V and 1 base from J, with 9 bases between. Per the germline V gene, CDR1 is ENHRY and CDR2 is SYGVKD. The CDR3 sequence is CAISESQAGNTEAFF. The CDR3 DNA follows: TGTGCCATCAGTGAGTCTCAGGCGGGGAACACTGAAGCTTTCTTT.

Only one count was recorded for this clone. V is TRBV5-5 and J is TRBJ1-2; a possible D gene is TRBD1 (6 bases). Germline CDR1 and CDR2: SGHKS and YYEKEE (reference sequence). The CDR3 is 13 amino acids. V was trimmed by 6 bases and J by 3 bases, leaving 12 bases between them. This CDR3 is CASMAGADYGYTF. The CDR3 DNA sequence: TGTGCCAGCATGGCAGGGGCGGACTATGGCTACACCTTC. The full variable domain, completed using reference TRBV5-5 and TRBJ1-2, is DAGVTQSPTHLIKTRGQQVTLRCSPISGHKSVSWYQQVLGQGPQFIFQYYEKEERGRGNFPDRFSARQFPNYSSELNVNALLLGDSALYLCASMAGADYGYTFGSGTRLTVV.

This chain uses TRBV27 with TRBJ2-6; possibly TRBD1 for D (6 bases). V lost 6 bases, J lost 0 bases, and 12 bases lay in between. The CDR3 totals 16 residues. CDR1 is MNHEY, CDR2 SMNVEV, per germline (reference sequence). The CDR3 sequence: CASRDSYPSGANVLTF. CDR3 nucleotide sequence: TGTGCCAGCAGGGACAGCTACCCCTCTGGGGCCAACGTCCTGACTTTC.

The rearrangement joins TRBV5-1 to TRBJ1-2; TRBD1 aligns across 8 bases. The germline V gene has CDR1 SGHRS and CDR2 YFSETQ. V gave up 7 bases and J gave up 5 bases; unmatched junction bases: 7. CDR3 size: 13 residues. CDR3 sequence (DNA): TGCGCCAGCCCCTTACAGGGGGGTTATGGCTACACCTTC. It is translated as CASPLQGGYGYTF.

DNA for the CDR3: TGTGCCAGCACCACGGCCCCTAGCGGCGCCCACGAGCAGTACTTC. Translating gives CASTTAPSGAHEQYF. This chain uses TRBV28 with TRBJ2-7, with 7 bases that match TRBD2. The length of the CDR3 is 15 residues. V was clipped by 7 bases and J by 5 bases; unmatched bases: 14. Germline CDR1 MDHEN, CDR2 SYDVKM. Full variable domain (rest looked up from reference TRBV28 and TRBJ2-7): DVKVTQSSRYLVKRTGEKVFLECVQDMDHENMFWYRQDPGLGLRLIYFSYDVKMKEKGDIPEGYSVSREKKERFSLILESASTNQTSMYLCASTTAPSGAHEQYFGPGTRLTVT.

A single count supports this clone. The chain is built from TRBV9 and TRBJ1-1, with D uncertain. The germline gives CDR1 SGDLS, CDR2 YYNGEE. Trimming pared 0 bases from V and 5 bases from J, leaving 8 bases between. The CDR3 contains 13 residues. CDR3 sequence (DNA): TGTGCCAGCAGCGTAGGACATCAGACTGAAGCTTTCTTT. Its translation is CASSVGHQTEAFF.

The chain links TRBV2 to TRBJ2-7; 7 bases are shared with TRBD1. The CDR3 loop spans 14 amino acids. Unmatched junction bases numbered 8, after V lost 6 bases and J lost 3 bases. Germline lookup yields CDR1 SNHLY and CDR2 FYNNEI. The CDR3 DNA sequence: TGTGCCAGCAGCGACGACAGGGCAAGCTACGAGCAGTACTTC. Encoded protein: CASSDDRASYEQYF.

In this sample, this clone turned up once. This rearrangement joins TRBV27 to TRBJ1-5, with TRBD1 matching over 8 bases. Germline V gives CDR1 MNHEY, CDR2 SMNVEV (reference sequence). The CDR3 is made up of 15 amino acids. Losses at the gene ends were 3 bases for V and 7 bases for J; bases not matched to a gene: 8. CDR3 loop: CASSFQGALGQPQHF. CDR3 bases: TGTGCCAGCAGTTTCCAGGGGGCACTAGGGCAGCCCCAGCATTTT.

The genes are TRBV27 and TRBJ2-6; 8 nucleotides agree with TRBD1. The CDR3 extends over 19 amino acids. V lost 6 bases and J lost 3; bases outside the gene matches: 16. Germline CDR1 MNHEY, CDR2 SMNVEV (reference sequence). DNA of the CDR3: TGTGCCAGCAGAACCTCGAGCAGGGGGCTCGGTGGTGGGGCCAACGTCCTGACTTTC. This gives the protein CASRTSSRGLGGGANVLTF.

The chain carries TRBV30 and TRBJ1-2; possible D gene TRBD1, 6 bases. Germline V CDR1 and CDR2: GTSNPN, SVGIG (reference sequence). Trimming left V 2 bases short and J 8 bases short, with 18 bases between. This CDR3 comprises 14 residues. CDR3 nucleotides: TGTGCCTGGAGTAGACAGGTTTCGTCTTGGGGCTACACCTTC. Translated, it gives CAWSRQVSSWGYTF.

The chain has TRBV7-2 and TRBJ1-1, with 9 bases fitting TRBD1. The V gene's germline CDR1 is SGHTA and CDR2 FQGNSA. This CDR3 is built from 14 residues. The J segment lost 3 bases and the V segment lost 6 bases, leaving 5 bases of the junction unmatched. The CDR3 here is CASRKDRGYTEAFF. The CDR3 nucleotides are TGTGCCAGCAGGAAGGACAGGGGATACACTGAAGCTTTCTTT.

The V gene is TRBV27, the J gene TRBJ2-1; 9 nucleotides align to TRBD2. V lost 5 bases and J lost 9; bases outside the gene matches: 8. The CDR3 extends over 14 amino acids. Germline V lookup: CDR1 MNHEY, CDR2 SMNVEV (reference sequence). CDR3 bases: TGTGCCAGCAGTGGAGCGGGAGGCCCCCTTGAGCAGTTCTTC. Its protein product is CASSGAGGPLEQFF.

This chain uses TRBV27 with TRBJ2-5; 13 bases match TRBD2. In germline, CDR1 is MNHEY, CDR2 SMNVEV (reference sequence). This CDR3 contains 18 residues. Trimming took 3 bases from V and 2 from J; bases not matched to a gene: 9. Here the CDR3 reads CASSFATSGRLRQETQYF. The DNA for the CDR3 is TGTGCCAGCAGTTTTGCGACTAGCGGGAGGTTAAGGCAAGAGACCCAGTACTTC.

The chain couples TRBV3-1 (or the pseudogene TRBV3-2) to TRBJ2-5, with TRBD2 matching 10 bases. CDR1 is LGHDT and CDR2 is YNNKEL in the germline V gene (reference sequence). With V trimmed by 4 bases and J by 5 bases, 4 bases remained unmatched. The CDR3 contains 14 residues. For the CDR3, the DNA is TGTGCCAGCAGCCCTAGCGGGAGTAGTGAGACCCAGTACTTC. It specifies CASSPSGSSETQYF.

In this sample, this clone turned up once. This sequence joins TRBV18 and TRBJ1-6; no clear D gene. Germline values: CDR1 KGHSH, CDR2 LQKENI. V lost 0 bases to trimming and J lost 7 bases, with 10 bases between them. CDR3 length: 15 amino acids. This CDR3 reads CASSPPPGSNSPLHF. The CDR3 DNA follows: TGTGCCAGCTCACCACCGCCAGGCTCCAATTCACCCCTCCACTTT.

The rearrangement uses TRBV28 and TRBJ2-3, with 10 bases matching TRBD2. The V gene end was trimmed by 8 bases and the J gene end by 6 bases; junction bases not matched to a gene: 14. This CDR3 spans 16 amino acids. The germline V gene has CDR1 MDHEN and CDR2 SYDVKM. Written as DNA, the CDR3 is TGTGCCAGCCAACTAGGTTTAGCGGGAGGTTTGGATACGCAGTATTTT. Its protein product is CASQLGLAGGLDTQYF.